The clone carrying this TCR beta chain occurred many times. The antigen remains undetermined. One end of the junction is discordant with germline, which a read error may explain. The TCR beta CDR3 regions underwent amplification from RNA transcripts. HTBI primers primed a first-round RT-PCR, and a second-round multiplex PCR followed. In TCRdb, the multiplex PCR reads were re-called with MiXCR into one record per CDR3 protein. The sample carries about 220,000 distinct CDR3 sequences, about 22% recorded once. The data were obtained in a study of Graves' ophthalmopathy and Graves' hyperthyroidism. General study points: Among thyroid clonotypes expanded above 0.001 frequency, most also appeared in blood. The study's model predicted ophthalmopathy progression at approximately 71% sensitivity and approximately 78% specificity.

Germline lookup yields CDR1 SGHAT and CDR2 FQNNGV. The CDR3 length is 15 residues. This receptor was taken from a woman between 45 and 60 years old with Graves' ophthalmopathy. The rearrangement links TRBV11-2 to TRBJ2-5; no clear D gene. The material sequenced was peripheral blood. CDR3 residues: CASSLPPSETKGPRF. CDR3 DNA: TGTGCCAGCAGCTTACCCCCCTCCGAGACAAAAGGCCCTCGCTTC.